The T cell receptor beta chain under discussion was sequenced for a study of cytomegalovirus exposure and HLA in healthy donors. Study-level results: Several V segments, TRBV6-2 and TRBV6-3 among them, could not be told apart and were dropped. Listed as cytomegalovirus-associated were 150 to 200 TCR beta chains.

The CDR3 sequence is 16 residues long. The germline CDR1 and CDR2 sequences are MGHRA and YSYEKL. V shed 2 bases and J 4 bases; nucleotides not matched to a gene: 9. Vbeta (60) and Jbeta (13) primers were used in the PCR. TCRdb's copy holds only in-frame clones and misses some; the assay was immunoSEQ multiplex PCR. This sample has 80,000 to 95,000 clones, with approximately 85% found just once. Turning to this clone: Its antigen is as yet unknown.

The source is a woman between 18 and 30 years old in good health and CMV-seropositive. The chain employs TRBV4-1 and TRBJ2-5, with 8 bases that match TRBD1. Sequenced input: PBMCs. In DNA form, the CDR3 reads TGCGCCAGCAGCCAAAGGACAGGGTATATGTCAGAGACCCAGTACTTC. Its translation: CASSQRTGYMSETQYF.